These 7 T cell receptor beta chains came from one sample sequenced in a study of read filtering for tumor transcriptome and immune sequencing. Molecular barcoded adaptors covering alpha/delta and beta/gamma chains were used on 400 ng RNA. TCRdb recomputed calls from the reads with MiXCR, one row per CDR3 protein. The data show tens of thousands of distinct CDR3 sequences, approximately 14% seen once. The material sequenced was a population of CD138-negative cells sorted from bone marrow. All receptors derive from a donor older than 35 with multiple myeloma.

This clonotype has at least ten counts. The chain joins TRBV7-3 to TRBJ2-3; 12 bases match TRBD2. Germline lookup yields CDR1 SGHTA and CDR2 FQGTGA. Trimming took 5 bases from V and 1 from J; bases not matched to a gene: 7. This CDR3 has 17 residues. The CDR3 DNA reads TGTGCCAGCAGCCCTGGACTAGCGGGACGCGGCACAGATACGCAGTATTTT. Protein sequence: CASSPGLAGRGTDTQYF.

The rearrangement uses TRBV12-3 or TRBV12-4 and TRBJ2-4; a possible D gene is TRBD1 (7 bases). The CDR3 runs to 14 residues. Trimming pared 5 bases from V and 7 bases from J, leaving 15 bases between. CDR3 coding DNA: TGTGCCAGCAGTCGGTCAGGGGGGAGGAACATTCAGTACTTC. It yields the protein CASSRSGGRNIQYF.

Comments on this clonotype: A much larger clone sits a single nucleotide away, making a read error possible. The rearrangement uses TRBV18 and TRBJ2-7; D unresolved. CDR1 is KGHSH, CDR2 LQKENI, per germline. The CDR3 consists of 16 residues. The CDR3 coding sequence is TGTGCCAGCTCGTGGGGAATGGAGCGTAGCTCCTACGTGCAGTACTTC. Translated, it gives CASSWGMERSSYVQYF.

The chain has TRBV7-3 and TRBJ2-2; D call uncertain. The germline CDR1 and CDR2 sequences are SGHTA and FQGTGA. The ends were cut back, 0 bases at V and 3 bases at J, with 8 bases in the middle. The CDR3 has 15 amino acids. The CDR3 loop reads CASSLTDRDTGELFF. The CDR3 nucleotides read TGTGCCAGCAGCTTAACCGATCGGGACACCGGGGAGCTGTTTTTT.

Only a few counts were recorded for this clonotype. This may be a read error, as it is one base from a much larger clone. The rearrangement joins TRBV20-1 to TRBJ2-7; 10 bases are a match to TRBD1. This CDR3 has 15 residues. Germline CDR1 and CDR2: DFQATT and SNEGSKA (reference sequence). The CDR3 DNA sequence: TGCAATGCTAGTAATGGCCGGGACAGGGGCTACGAGCAGTACTTC. As protein: CNASNGRDRGYEQYF.

For this clonotype: A read error may be the cause here, since a much bigger clone is one base away. Given the absence of the conserved phenylalanine or tryptophan at the CDR3 end, a read error is likely. The chain carries TRBV29-1 and TRBJ2-7, with D uncertain. V dropped 8 bases and J dropped 1 base, with 15 bases sitting between them. Germline CDR1 is SQVTM and CDR2 is ANQGSEA. The CDR3 totals 13 residues. CDR3 DNA: TGCAGCTGCGCAACGGGCGGTTCCTACGAGCAGTACCTC. Its translation is CSCATGGSYEQYL.

This clonotype has ten or more counts. The chain uses TRBV12-3 or TRBV12-4 and TRBJ2-1; the match to TRBD1 covers 9 bases. The CDR3 has 14 residues. V lost 7 bases and J lost 3; bases outside the gene matches: 4. CDR3 sequence (DNA): TGTGCCAGCATCCAGGGACAGGGCTACAATGAGCAGTTCTTC. Translating gives CASIQGQGYNEQFF.